Listed below are T cell receptor beta chains from one sample, sequenced in a study of beta chain features in type 1 diabetes. Profiling relied on immunoSEQ multiplex PCR, and the TCRdb table lists in-frame clones only, not all of them. This sample has 130,000 to 150,000 clones, with roughly a tenth found just once. Sequencing was carried out using central memory CD4+ T cells from blood. These receptor sequences come from a young man in good health. The CDR3 runs from the conserved cysteine through the conserved F or W. Fields, in order: V gene, clone size, D gene, J gene, CDR3 protein, CDR3 DNA. The D gene is left open where the match is weak. A clone size is listed for some rows: how often the clone was seen (once, few, many), or a class if it is expanded.

TRBV6-1	few	TRBD1	TRBJ1-2	CASTPRTGYKHGYTF	TGTGCCAGCACCCCACGGACAGGGTATAAGCATGGCTACACCTTC
TRBV29-1	many	.	TRBJ2-3	CRQHRPYTQYF	TGCAGACAACACAGGCCCTATACGCAGTATTTT
TRBV27	.	TRBD2	TRBJ2-5	CASSLYGGEETQYF	TGTGCCAGCAGTTTATACGGGGGGGAAGAGACCCAGTACTTC
TRBV11-2	.	TRBD1	TRBJ1-2	CASSDGTGGLGYTF	TGTGCCAGCAGCGACGGGACAGGGGGCTTGGGCTACACCTTC
TRBV5-5	few	.	TRBJ2-7	CASSLPGAGDEQYF	TGTGCCAGCAGCTTGCCGGGGGCGGGAGACGAGCAGTACTTC
TRBV2	.	TRBD2	TRBJ2-7	CASRGGVDEQYF	TGTGCCAGCAGGGGAGGGGTTGACGAGCAGTACTTC
TRBV30	.	TRBD1	TRBJ2-6	CAWRGTGVLSGANVLTF	TGTGCCTGGCGAGGGACAGGGGTCTTATCTGGGGCCAACGTCCTGACTTTC
TRBV27	few	TRBD2	TRBJ2-3	CASSSPVTSGGAHTQYF	TGTGCCAGCAGTTCCCCCGTGACTAGCGGGGGGGCCCATACGCAGTATTTT
TRBV28	few	.	TRBJ1-2	CASSLANREGYTF	TGTGCCAGCAGTCTCGCAAACAGGGAGGGCTACACCTTC
TRBV30	few	.	TRBJ1-1	CAWSVGGGKNTEAFF	TGTGCCTGGAGTGTAGGGGGGGGAAAGAACACTGAAGCTTTCTTT